A single TCR beta chain is shown here with its context. The germline gives CDR1 SGDLS, CDR2 YYNGEE. Trimming removed 4 bases from V and 6 bases from J, with 14 bases in between. The CDR3 length is 14 residues. This study enrolled people aged about 18 to 100 from under 25 US geographic areas. This record belongs to a study of blood T cell repertoires in COVID-19. Study background: T cells, B-cell-depleted T cells, or PBMCs provided the cDNA or gDNA that served as material.

Only in-frame clones appear in the TCRdb table, and some are missing; sequencing was by immunoSEQ multiplex PCR. The top ten clones hold about 11% of a sample with roughly 200,000 clones, around 82% of them seen once. The rearrangement links TRBV9 to TRBJ2-1; D remains ambiguous. Sample: PBMCs or T cells enriched from blood (not recorded which). The origin of this receptor is a man aged 35-49 years who had recovered from COVID-19. The CDR3: CASSPQGASNEQFF. CDR3 nucleotide sequence: TGTGCCAGCAGCCCTCAAGGAGCGTCCAATGAGCAGTTCTTC.